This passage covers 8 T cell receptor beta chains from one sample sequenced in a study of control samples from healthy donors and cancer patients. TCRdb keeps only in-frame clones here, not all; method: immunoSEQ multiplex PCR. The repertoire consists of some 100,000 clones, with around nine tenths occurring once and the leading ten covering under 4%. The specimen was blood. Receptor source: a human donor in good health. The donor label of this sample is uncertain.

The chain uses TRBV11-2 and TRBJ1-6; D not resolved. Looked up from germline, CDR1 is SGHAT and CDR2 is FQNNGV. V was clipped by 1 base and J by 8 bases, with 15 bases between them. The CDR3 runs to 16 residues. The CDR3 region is CASSLGSRGGHSPLHF. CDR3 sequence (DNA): TGTGCCAGCAGCTTAGGCTCCCGCGGAGGGCATTCACCCCTCCACTTT.

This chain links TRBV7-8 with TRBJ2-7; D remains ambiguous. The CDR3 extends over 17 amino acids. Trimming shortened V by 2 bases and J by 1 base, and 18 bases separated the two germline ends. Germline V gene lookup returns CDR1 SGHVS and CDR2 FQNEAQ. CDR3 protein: CASSLLGRTVISYEQYV. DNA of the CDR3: TGTGCCAGCAGCTTATTAGGACGGACCGTTATTTCCTACGAGCAGTACGTC.

The CDR3 nucleotides read TGCGCCAGCAGCTTCAACACAGGGCCTGAAGCTTTCTTT. This gives the protein CASSFNTGPEAFF. The chain recombines TRBV5-1 with TRBJ1-1; tentatively, D is TRBD1 (6 bases). The CDR3 has 13 amino acids. V gave up 2 bases and J gave up 6 bases, with 11 bases separating them. Germline values: CDR1 SGHRS, CDR2 YFSETQ.

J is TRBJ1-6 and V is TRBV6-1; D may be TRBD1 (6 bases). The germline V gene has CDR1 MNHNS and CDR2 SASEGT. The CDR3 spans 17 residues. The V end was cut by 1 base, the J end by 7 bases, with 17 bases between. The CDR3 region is CASSEEGRGSWNSPLHF. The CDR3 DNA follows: TGTGCCAGCAGTGAAGAGGGCAGGGGAAGTTGGAATTCACCCCTCCACTTT.

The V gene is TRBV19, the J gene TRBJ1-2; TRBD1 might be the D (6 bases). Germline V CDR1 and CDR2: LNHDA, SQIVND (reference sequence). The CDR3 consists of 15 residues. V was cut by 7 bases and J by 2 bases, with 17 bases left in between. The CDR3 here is CASNLGTGTNYGYTF. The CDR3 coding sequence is TGTGCCAGTAACCTTGGTACCGGGACAAACTATGGCTACACCTTC.

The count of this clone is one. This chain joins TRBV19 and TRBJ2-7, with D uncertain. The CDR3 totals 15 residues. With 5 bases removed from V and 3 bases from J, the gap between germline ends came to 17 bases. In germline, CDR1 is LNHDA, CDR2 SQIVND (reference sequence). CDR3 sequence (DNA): TGTGCCAGTAGTTCCGTCGAAGGGTCCCTCTACGAGCAGTACTTC. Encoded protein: CASSSVEGSLYEQYF.

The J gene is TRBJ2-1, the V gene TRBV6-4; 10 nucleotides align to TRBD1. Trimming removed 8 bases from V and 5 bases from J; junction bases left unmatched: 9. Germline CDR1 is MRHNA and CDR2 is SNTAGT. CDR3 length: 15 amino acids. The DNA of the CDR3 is TGTGCCAGCCGGACAGGGGGATATGTTGACAATGAGCAGTTCTTC. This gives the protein CASRTGGYVDNEQFF.

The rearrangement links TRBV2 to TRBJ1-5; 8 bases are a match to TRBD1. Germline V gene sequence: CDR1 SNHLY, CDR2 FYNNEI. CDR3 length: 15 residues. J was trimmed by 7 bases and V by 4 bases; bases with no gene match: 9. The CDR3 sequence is CASSAGDRGYQPQHF. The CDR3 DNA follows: TGTGCCAGCAGTGCCGGTGACAGGGGATACCAGCCCCAGCATTTT.